Below, 9 T cell receptor beta chains from the same sample are listed, as sequenced in a study of blood T cell repertoires in COVID-19. The protocol was immunoSEQ multiplex PCR, while the TCRdb copy is restricted to in-frame clones and leaves out a portion. The profile shows approximately 58,000 clones, roughly 88% of them singletons. Sequenced sample: peripheral blood. The source is a woman aged 55-70 years with acute or convalescent COVID-19.

The gene calls are TRBV5-1 and TRBJ1-1; a possible D gene is TRBD1 (5 bases). The CDR3 sequence is 17 residues long. V was trimmed by 4 bases and J by 1 base, leaving 20 bases between them. Germline CDR1 is SGHRS and CDR2 is YFSETQ. The DNA of the CDR3 is TGCGCCAGCAGCCCTATGCTATTATCTGACAGGAACACTGAAGCTTTCTTT. Its translation is CASSPMLLSDRNTEAFF.

The chain employs TRBV5-4 and TRBJ1-4; D unclear. The germline V gene has CDR1 SGHNT and CDR2 YYREEE (reference sequence). V lost 0 bases and J lost 5, with 11 bases in between. The CDR3 runs to 15 residues. Here the CDR3 reads CASSLAGSVNEKLFF. CDR3 DNA sequence: TGTGCCAGCAGCTTGGCCGGGTCAGTGAATGAAAAACTGTTTTTT.

The chain links TRBV19 to TRBJ1-5; 10 nucleotides line up with TRBD1. The CDR3 runs 16 residues. Germline assignment: CDR1 LNHDA and CDR2 SQIVND (reference sequence). J gave up 5 bases and V 3 bases, and 7 bases lay outside the gene matches. CDR3 sequence reads: CASSMPGQGLDQPQHF. The CDR3 DNA is TGTGCCAGTAGTATGCCGGGACAGGGGTTGGATCAGCCCCAGCATTTT.

The rearrangement joins TRBV4-2 to TRBJ1-2; D is unresolved. The CDR3 contains 14 residues. CDR1 LGHNA and CDR2 YNFKEQ come from the germline V gene. Trimming removed 1 base from V and 2 bases from J, with 8 bases in between. The CDR3 DNA is TGTGCCAGCAGCCAAGGAACTTTAAACTATGGCTACACCTTC. It codes for CASSQGTLNYGYTF.

The V gene is TRBV5-1, the J gene TRBJ2-7, with D possibly TRBD1 on 5 matching bases. The CDR3 contains 15 residues. Germline lookup yields CDR1 SGHRS and CDR2 YFSETQ. Trimming took off 7 bases at V and 1 base at J, with 18 bases between the two ends. The CDR3 spells CASALESTGSYEQYF. As DNA, the CDR3 is TGCGCCAGCGCCCTAGAGTCCACAGGTTCCTACGAGCAGTACTTC.

This sequence joins TRBV7-7 and TRBJ2-5; 14 bases agree with TRBD2. Unmatched junction bases numbered 4, after V lost 5 bases and J lost 2 bases. The CDR3 is 16 amino acids. Germline V gene data show CDR1 as SSHAT and CDR2 as FNYEAQ (reference sequence). The CDR3 is CASSLGLAGGQETQYF. The CDR3 region has the DNA TGTGCCAGCAGCCTAGGACTAGCGGGGGGTCAAGAGACCCAGTACTTC.

The genes are TRBV5-1 and TRBJ1-2, with D possibly being TRBD1 (6 bases). Germline CDR1 and CDR2: SGHRS and YFSETQ. This CDR3 has 15 residues. The ends were cut back, 4 bases at V and 2 bases at J, with 15 bases in the middle. The CDR3 loop reads CASSGGGGANYGYTF. DNA of the CDR3: TGCGCCAGCAGCGGAGGGGGGGGCGCGAACTATGGCTACACCTTC.

V is TRBV19 and J is TRBJ1-2; D unclear. This CDR3 contains 15 residues. Germline V gene data show CDR1 as LNHDA and CDR2 as SQIVND (reference sequence). Deletions cut 4 bases from V and 2 bases from J, with 14 bases between. CDR3 DNA: TGTGCCAGTAGTAATGATCCCACTACCAACTATGGCTACACCTTC. Its protein is CASSNDPTTNYGYTF.

The chain recombines TRBV10-3 with TRBJ2-7; the match to TRBD1 covers 11 bases. The germline gives CDR1 ENHRY, CDR2 SYGVKD. V gave up 7 bases and J gave up 9 bases; unmatched junction bases: 11. This CDR3 is 14 amino acids long. This CDR3 is CAITSGTGGSLQYF. The DNA for the CDR3 is TGTGCCATCACCTCCGGGACAGGGGGATCGTTGCAGTACTTC.